This note documents a single TCR beta chain sequence. Trimming took 1 base from V and 3 from J, leaving 19 bases between them. In germline, CDR1 is SGDLS, CDR2 YYNGEE. The CDR3 has 18 amino acids. The repertoire was sequenced with immunoSEQ multiplex PCR; TCRdb's copy has only in-frame clones and lacks some. The sample consists of about 140,000 clones, approximately 90% of them appearing once. The sample belongs to a study of control samples from healthy donors and cancer patients. Sequencing input: blood. The sequence came from a woman in her thirties in good health. This chain joins TRBV9 and TRBJ2-2; D possibly matches TRBD1 or TRBD2 (5 bases each). This CDR3 reads CASSVLPGTVVDTGELFF. The CDR3 DNA follows: TGTGCCAGCAGCGTACTTCCCGGGACGGTCGTCGACACCGGGGAGCTGTTTTTT.